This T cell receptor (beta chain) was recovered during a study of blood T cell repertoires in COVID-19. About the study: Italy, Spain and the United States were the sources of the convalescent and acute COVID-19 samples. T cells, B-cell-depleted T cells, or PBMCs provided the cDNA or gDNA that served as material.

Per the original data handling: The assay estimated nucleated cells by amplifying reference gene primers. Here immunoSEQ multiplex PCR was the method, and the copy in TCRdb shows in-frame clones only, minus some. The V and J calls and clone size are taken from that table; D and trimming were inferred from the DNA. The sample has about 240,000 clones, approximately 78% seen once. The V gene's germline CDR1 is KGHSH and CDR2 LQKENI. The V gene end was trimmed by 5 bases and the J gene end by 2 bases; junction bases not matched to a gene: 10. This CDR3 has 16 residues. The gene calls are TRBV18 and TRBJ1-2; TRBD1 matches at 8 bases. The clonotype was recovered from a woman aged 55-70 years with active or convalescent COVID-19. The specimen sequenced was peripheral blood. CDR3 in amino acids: CASSNGQGPTNYGYTF. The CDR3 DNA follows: TGTGCCAGCTCAAACGGACAGGGTCCGACCAACTATGGCTACACCTTC.